The 27 T cell receptor beta chains below were found in one sample sequenced in a study of T cell repertoires in cytomegalovirus infection. TCRdb independently ran MiXCR on the reads; one entry per CDR3 protein. In the table there are some 450,000 distinct CDR3 sequences, about 33% of which are singletons. The sample comprised PBMCs. The origin of the receptors is a human donor in good health (CMV status not recorded). Some clones in this sample may be carry-over from other donors' samples.

This clonotype has ten or more counts. The DNA for the CDR3 is TGTGCCAGCAGCTTAGCGAGCAGGGCCTACGAGCAGTACTTC. Translated: CASSLASRAYEQYF. The rearrangement joins TRBV7-8 to TRBJ2-7; D may be TRBD1 (5 bases). This CDR3 has 14 residues. Looked up from germline, CDR1 is SGHVS and CDR2 is FQNEAQ. V lost 0 bases to trimming and J lost 2 bases, with 8 bases between them.

In its sample, this clonotype was seen a few times. The chain employs TRBV10-3 and TRBJ1-2; no firm D call. V was trimmed by 7 bases and J by 8 bases, leaving 17 bases between them. This CDR3 is built from 13 residues. The germline V gene encodes CDR1 ENHRY and CDR2 SYGVKD. DNA for the CDR3: TGTGCCATCACTGGGCAAAGTTATAACGGCTACACCTTC. Protein sequence: CAITGQSYNGYTF.

This clonotype was detected ten times or more. V is TRBV6-2 or TRBV6-3 and J is TRBJ1-1; no reliable D call. Between the trimmed V and J ends, which lost 2 bases and 1 base, there was a span of 5 bases. The length of the CDR3 is 13 residues. In germline, CDR1 is MNHEY, CDR2 SVGEGT. DNA of the CDR3: TGTGCCAGCAGTTACACGGCGAACACTGAAGCTTTCTTT. The encoded protein is CASSYTANTEAFF.

Worth noting for this clonotype: A read error may produce the germline difference seen at one junction end. The chain uses TRBV11-3 and TRBJ2-5, with 14 bases matching TRBD2. Per the germline V gene, CDR1 is SGHNT and CDR2 is YENEEA. The length of the CDR3 is 14 residues. CDR3 nucleotides: TGTGCCAGCAGCCTGGGACTAGCGGGGGAGACCCAGAACTTC. Translating gives CASSLGLAGETQNF.

The V and J genes are TRBV5-1 and TRBJ2-5; 8 bases agree with TRBD2. The CDR3 contains 16 residues. The V segment lost 4 bases and the J segment 5 bases; nucleotides outside the gene matches: 13. CDR1 and CDR2 (germline): SGHRS, YFSETQ. CDR3: CASSPRLAWNLETQYF. The CDR3 DNA reads TGCGCCAGCAGCCCGAGACTAGCGTGGAACTTGGAGACCCAGTACTTC.

This chain links TRBV19 with TRBJ1-5, with 9 bases that match TRBD1. The CDR3 is 17 amino acids. The germline V gene has CDR1 LNHDA and CDR2 SQIVND (reference sequence). Trimming cost V 2 bases and J 4 bases; bases outside gene matches: 9. The CDR3 region is CASSIRDRARGNQPQHF. DNA for the CDR3: TGTGCCAGTAGTATACGGGACAGGGCCCGGGGGAATCAGCCCCAGCATTTT.

The table lists this clonotype with a few counts. The V call is TRBV19, the J call TRBJ2-1; D uncertain. Germline V gives CDR1 LNHDA, CDR2 SQIVND (reference sequence). The germline V and J ends were trimmed by 0 bases and 0 bases, with 9 bases remaining between them. The CDR3 length is 16 residues. In DNA, the CDR3 is TGTGCCAGTAGTATAGATAGCATGAGCTCCTACAATGAGCAGTTCTTC. It encodes CASSIDSMSSYNEQFF. The whole variable domain, remainder taken from reference TRBV19 and TRBJ2-1, is DGGITQSPKYLFRKEGQNVTLSCEQNLNHDAMYWYRQDPGQGLRLIYYSQIVNDFQKGDIAEGYSVSREKKESFPLTVTSAQKNPTAFYLCASSIDSMSSYNEQFFGPGTRLTVL.

This clonotype appeared many times. This chain links TRBV7-2 with TRBJ1-3, with D perhaps matching TRBD1 (5 bases). Between the trimmed V and J ends, which lost 7 bases and 2 bases, there was a span of 18 bases. CDR1 is SGHTA, CDR2 FQGNSA, per germline. The length of the CDR3 is 16 residues. CDR3 nucleotide sequence: TGTGCCAGCACGCAATTTGGGGCAAGTGCTGGAAACACCATATATTTT. Protein product: CASTQFGASAGNTIYF.

This clonotype was observed a few times. This rearrangement joins TRBV7-2 to TRBJ1-4, with TRBD1 matching over 10 bases. The junction had 8 bases not matched to a gene; V was cut back by 2 bases and J by 8 bases. CDR3 length: 16 amino acids. Germline CDR1 reads SGHTA; CDR2 reads FQGNSA. CDR3 protein: CASSLLHGTGVEKLFF. The CDR3 bases are TGTGCCAGCAGCTTACTGCACGGGACAGGGGTAGAAAAACTGTTTTTT.

The chain employs TRBV6-6 and TRBJ1-2; no firm D call. This CDR3 comprises 13 residues. The V gene lost 2 bases and the J gene lost 0 bases, with 4 bases spanning the gap. Germline-derived CDR1 and CDR2 are MNHNY and SVGAGI (reference sequence). CDR3 amino acids: CASSYVANYGYTF. The CDR3 DNA follows: TGTGCCAGCAGTTACGTAGCTAACTATGGCTACACCTTC.

The rearrangement uses TRBV6-1 and TRBJ2-1; D is uncertain. The V end was cut by 0 bases, the J end by 8 bases, with 11 bases between. CDR1 and CDR2 from the germline V gene are MNHNS and SASEGT. The CDR3 covers 14 residues. CDR3 region: CASSEAPEVDEQFF. In DNA form, the CDR3 reads TGTGCCAGCAGTGAAGCCCCAGAGGTCGATGAGCAGTTCTTC.

This clonotype was counted only a few times. The chain links TRBV7-9 to TRBJ1-2; D not certain. With 2 bases removed from V and 7 bases from J, the gap between germline ends came to 17 bases. This CDR3 is built from 15 residues. Germline V CDR1 and CDR2: SEHNR, FQNEAQ (reference sequence). CDR3 amino acids: CASSLLTVSDGGYTF. CDR3 sequence (DNA): TGTGCCAGCAGCTTACTGACCGTTAGTGACGGTGGCTACACCTTC.

This clonotype was counted between two and nine times. The J gene is TRBJ2-2, the V gene TRBV6-5; TRBD2 aligns across 8 bases. V lost 4 bases to trimming and J lost 3 bases; unmatched junction nucleotides: 4. Germline-derived CDR1 and CDR2 are MNHEY and SVGAGI. The CDR3 runs 15 residues. The CDR3 protein is CASSSQGLDTGELFF. CDR3 in DNA: TGTGCCAGCAGTTCTCAGGGACTAGACACCGGGGAGCTGTTTTTT.

The chain combines TRBV19 with TRBJ2-7; D is uncertain. Germline V gene lookup returns CDR1 LNHDA and CDR2 SQIVND (reference sequence). The CDR3 totals 14 residues. The CDR3, as DNA: TGTGGCCAGTACGAACTATTCACCTCCTACGAGCAGTACTTC. Translation gives CGQYELFTSYEQYF.

Turning to this clonotype: A junction boundary mismatches the germline segment, possibly from a read error. The J gene is TRBJ2-7, the V gene TRBV7-8; D is possibly TRBD2 (6 bases). Germline CDR1 and CDR2: SGHVS and FQNEAQ. CDR3 length: 18 residues. CDR3 sequence: CSSSPRVPGGGSSYEQYF. The CDR3 nucleotides read TGTTCCAGCAGCCCACGGGTCCCCGGGGGAGGAAGTTCCTACGAGCAGTACTTC.

This clonotype showed up just a few times. This sequence joins TRBV6-6 and TRBJ1-3; D may be TRBD1 (5 bases). With 4 bases removed from V and 0 bases from J, the gap between germline ends came to 16 bases. The CDR3 has 17 residues. Per the germline V gene, CDR1 is MNHNY and CDR2 is SVGAGI (reference sequence). The CDR3 sequence is CASSSNLGQGSGNTIYF. In nucleotides, the CDR3 is TGTGCCAGCAGTTCCAACCTAGGGCAGGGCTCTGGAAACACCATATATTTT.

The rearrangement joins TRBV5-1 to TRBJ2-1, with a weak D call TRBD2 (6 bases). V was clipped by 2 bases and J by 1 base, with 13 bases between them. CDR1 is SGHRS and CDR2 is YFSETQ in the germline V gene. CDR3 length equals 16 residues. The CDR3 spells CASSLTGTSSYNEQFF. CDR3 nucleotide sequence: TGCGCCAGCAGCTTAACCGGGACTTCTTCCTACAATGAGCAGTTCTTC.

This clonotype was seen repeatedly, ten times or more. The chain links TRBV7-6 to TRBJ1-2, with D uncertain. The V gene's germline CDR1 is SGHVS and CDR2 FNYEAQ. The CDR3 spans 12 residues. Trimming shortened V by 0 bases and J by 4 bases, and 3 bases separated the two germline ends. The CDR3 coding sequence is TGTGCCAGCAGCTTAGCGGCCTATGGCTACACCTTC. Translated, it gives CASSLAAYGYTF. The full variable domain, with the rest looked up from reference TRBV7-6 and TRBJ1-2, is GAGVSQSPRYKVTKRGQDVALRCDPISGHVSLYWYRQALGQGPEFLTYFNYEAQQDKSGLPNDRFSAERPEGSISTLTIQRTEQRDSAMYRCASSLAAYGYTFGSGTRLTVV.

This clonotype was found many times. The chain couples TRBV7-2 to TRBJ1-2; 8 nucleotides match TRBD1. The CDR3 length is 15 residues. The V gene end was trimmed by 8 bases and the J gene end by 0 bases; junction bases not matched to a gene: 8. Per the germline V gene, CDR1 is SGHTA and CDR2 is FQGNSA. This chain's CDR3 is CASLQDRAANYGYTF. The CDR3 DNA is TGTGCCAGCCTCCAGGACAGGGCAGCTAACTATGGCTACACCTTC.

The V gene is TRBV6-5, the J gene TRBJ1-1; D not certain. V dropped 0 bases and J dropped 8 bases, with 13 bases sitting between them. Per the germline V gene, CDR1 is MNHEY and CDR2 is SVGAGI. This CDR3 spans 14 amino acids. CDR3 in DNA: TGTGCCAGCAGTTACTCTCCCACGACCACGGAAGCTTTCTTT. Its protein is CASSYSPTTTEAFF.

The rearrangement links TRBV28 to TRBJ1-1; 8 positions match TRBD1. The CDR3 length is 17 residues. Trimming took 6 bases from V and 3 from J; bases not matched to a gene: 15. Per germline, CDR1 MDHEN and CDR2 SYDVKM. CDR3 loop: CASSPGQGILLYTEAFF. The CDR3, as DNA: TGTGCCAGCAGCCCCGGACAGGGAATATTATTATACACTGAAGCTTTCTTT. The full variable domain, rest sourced from reference TRBV28 and TRBJ1-1, is DVKVTQSSRYLVKRTGEKVFLECVQDMDHENMFWYRQDPGLGLRLIYFSYDVKMKEKGDIPEGYSVSREKKERFSLILESASTNQTSMYLCASSPGQGILLYTEAFFGQGTRLTVV.

This clonotype has ten or more counts. This chain connects TRBV5-1 to TRBJ2-3; D unclear. With 1 base removed from V and 3 bases from J, the gap between germline ends came to 15 bases. This CDR3 is 16 amino acids long. Germline values: CDR1 SGHRS, CDR2 YFSETQ. In nucleotides, the CDR3 is TGCGCCAGCAGCTTGATTCCCGGGCTCTCAACAGATACGCAGTATTTT. It translates to CASSLIPGLSTDTQYF.

Concerning this clonotype itself: The junction shows a germline mismatch at one end, possibly a read error. The CDR3 here is CASCDNPYGNQPQHF. The CDR3 DNA is TGTGCCAGCTGTGACAACCCTTATGGCAATCAGCCCCAGCATTTT. The chain couples TRBV6-1 to TRBJ1-5; no firm D call. The germline V gene has CDR1 MNHNS and CDR2 SASEGT. The CDR3 has 15 amino acids.

V gene TRBV11-2 combines with J gene TRBJ2-3; the match to TRBD2 covers 12 bases. In germline, CDR1 is SGHAT, CDR2 FQNNGV. CDR3 length: 16 amino acids. V lost 5 bases to trimming and J lost 2 bases; unmatched junction nucleotides: 5. The CDR3 sequence is CASSLRLAGATDTQYF. The CDR3 nucleotides are TGTGCCAGCAGCCTACGACTAGCGGGGGCCACAGATACGCAGTATTTT. Based on the CDR3 plus reference TRBV11-2 and TRBJ2-3, the full variable domain is EAGVAQSPRYKIIEKRQSVAFWCNPISGHATLYWYQQILGQGPKLLIQFQNNGVVDDSQLPKDRFSAERLKGVDSTLKIQPAKLEDSAVYLCASSLRLAGATDTQYFGPGTRLTVL.

This clonotype appeared many times. The genes are TRBV7-8 and TRBJ2-1; 9 nucleotides agree with TRBD2. CDR1 and CDR2 (germline): SGHVS, FQNEAQ. This CDR3 is 16 amino acids long. Trimming took 7 bases from V and 10 from J; bases not matched to a gene: 17. For the CDR3, the DNA is TGTGCCAGCATCTGGCGAGGAAGCGGGGGGTCTGGGGAGCAGTTCTTC. Translation: CASIWRGSGGSGEQFF.

Notes on this clonotype: Since no conserved phenylalanine or tryptophan closes the CDR3, a read error is the likely cause. This chain joins TRBV28 and TRBJ2-7; TRBD1 is a possible D gene (5 bases). Germline V gene lookup returns CDR1 MDHEN and CDR2 SYDVKM. The CDR3 runs to 14 residues. V shed 4 bases and J shed 1 base, with 11 bases lying between them. The CDR3 DNA sequence: TGTGCCAGCAGTTCTTTGGGGCAGTCCTACGAGCAGTACTTA. Translated, it gives CASSSLGQSYEQYL.

This clonotype appeared a few times. The chain recombines TRBV11-2 with TRBJ2-7; 10 positions agree with TRBD1. The CDR3 spans 15 residues. The germline V gene encodes CDR1 SGHAT and CDR2 FQNNGV. Losses at the gene ends were 3 bases for V and 7 bases for J; bases not matched to a gene: 9. The chain's CDR3 is CASSFWDRGPGEQYF. The CDR3 coding sequence is TGTGCCAGCAGCTTCTGGGACAGGGGCCCCGGGGAGCAGTACTTC.